This T cell receptor (beta chain) emerged from a study of tumor-infiltrating lymphocytes in primary liver carcinoma. TCR beta cDNA was made from 450 to 550 ng total RNA with a constant-region primer. Three nested multiplex PCR rounds, a slightly modified ARM-PCR, produced the libraries for TCR beta. For around 11 cycles apiece, the opening two PCR rounds ran with TRBV1-TRBV30 forward primers and a C-beta reverse primer. TCRdb reprocessed the multiplex PCR reads via MiXCR and lists one record per CDR3 protein. The table shows 75,000 or so distinct CDR3 sequences, with approximately 74% occurring only once. DNA and RNA were both co-extracted from about 19-30 mg of bulk tissue that had not been sorted. This clonotype was recorded once. At one boundary the junction diverges from the germline segment, which might be a read error. This CDR3 spans 14 amino acids.

The receptor was derived from a man aged 35 to 55 with primary liver carcinoma and hepatitis B virus infection. This sequence joins TRBV12-3 or TRBV12-4 and TRBJ2-3; D uncertain. The specimen was liver tumor tissue from sampling region 4. Subset defined: tumor region T4, right-lateral pole. For the CDR3, the DNA is TGTACCAGCAAAAAGGTTCTGAGCACAGATACGCATTATTTT. It is translated as CTSKKVLSTDTHYF.